This T cell receptor beta chain was retrieved from a study of blood T cell repertoires in COVID-19 (dated by TCRdb to 2019 to 2021). Context from the whole study: The collaborator samples originated in the United States, Italy and Spain and spanned the acute and convalescent phases of COVID-19. The material from the prospective study consisted of cDNA or gDNA derived from T cells, B-cell-depleted T cells, or PBMCs. The repertoires were released in a freely available public database intended as a resource for research on the immune response to SARS-CoV-2. HLA class I and class II types, where available, came from metadata supplied by the sample provider rather than from assay-based typing. The samples were drawn from two sources: the first 160 participants of the ongoing ImmuneRACE study, and about 1,300 subjects contributed by 6 global collaborators. Subjects who had been exposed to COVID-19, were actively infected with it, or had recovered from it provided the deeply sampled blood TCRbeta repertoires that made up the dataset. Nearly every sample came with metadata listing a de-identified subject ID, COVID-19 status, age in years and sex. Study-wide conclusions, independent of this receptor: The quantity of clinical and demographic metadata differed by source and by participant and was supplied without curation.

TCRbeta CDR3 regions were amplified from genomic DNA by means of the immunoSEQ Assay, a bias-controlled multiplex PCR. Per the original workflow: The number of nucleated cells in each sample was estimated from the amplification of reference gene primers within the assay. Sequence reads were collapsed and filtered to measure the absolute abundance of every unique TCRbeta CDR3 rearrangement. For each sample, productive Simpson clonality was calculated as the square root of Simpson's diversity index over productive rearrangements. Imported from immuneACCESS, the table was reduced by TCRdb to in-frame sequences with V and J called. These copies leave out some clones; in studies compared against another copy, an unresolved V gene accounts for under half, and the cause of the remainder is not known. The V and J calls and clone size were taken over from that table, and D and trimming were inferred from the DNA. For this sample the table gives about 200,000 clones, of which around nine tenths were detected only once. Of the sample, 1.5% to 2% is held by the ten largest clones.

The collaborating institutions used their own protocols to collect whole blood in K2EDTA tubes. For TCRbeta analysis, collaborator samples were shipped as frozen whole blood, as isolated PBMCs, or as DNA extracted from either sample type. Relative to germline, V is 8 bases shorter and J is 1 base shorter, with 5 bases between their ends. The CDR3 starts with the cysteine, ends with the phenylalanine, and has 11 residues. The entry retains the CDR3 DNA only, 33 bases that are in frame from base 1. The germline V gene encodes CDR1 SNHLY and CDR2 FYNNEI. In regard to this clone: This clone's antigen is unknown. No much larger clone exists at a distance of one base, and base qualities are not known.

The chain employs TRBV2 and TRBJ1-1; the D gene identity is not certain. Sequences were obtained from peripheral blood. The clonotype was recovered from a young man with active or convalescent COVID-19. The sequence in DNA is TGTGCCAGCGTTAAGAACACTGAAGCTTTCTTT. Its coded protein is CASVKNTEAFF. The entire variable domain, with the stretches around the CDR3 drawn from the reference TRBV2 and TRBJ1-1 proteins, is EPEVTQTPSHQVTQMGQEVILRCVPISNHLYFYWYRQILGQKVEFLVSFYNNEISEKSEIFDDQFSVERPDGSNFTLKIRSTKLEDSAMYFCASVKNTEAFFGQGTRLTVV.